This TCR beta chain came from a study of graft-versus-host responses after intestinal transplantation. Produced via immunoSEQ multiplex PCR; TCRdb's table is partial and in-frame only. The sample includes some 87,000 clones, around 90% of them seen just once. CDR1 LGHNT and CDR2 FRNRAP come from the germline V gene. The CDR3 contains 17 residues. Trimming cost V 0 bases and J 0 bases; bases outside gene matches: 7. As for this clone: Its target is not known.

The rearrangement joins TRBV12-5 to TRBJ2-5; TRBD1 matches at 7 bases. Sequences were derived from unstimulated CD4+ T cells sorted from spleen or lymph node cells, sampled before intestinal transplant. The receptor comes from a human donor who received an intestinal transplant. CDR3 DNA sequence: TGTGCTAGTGGTTTGGTACTCGGCAGGGGGTACCAAGAGACCCAGTACTTC. Protein product: CASGLVLGRGYQETQYF.